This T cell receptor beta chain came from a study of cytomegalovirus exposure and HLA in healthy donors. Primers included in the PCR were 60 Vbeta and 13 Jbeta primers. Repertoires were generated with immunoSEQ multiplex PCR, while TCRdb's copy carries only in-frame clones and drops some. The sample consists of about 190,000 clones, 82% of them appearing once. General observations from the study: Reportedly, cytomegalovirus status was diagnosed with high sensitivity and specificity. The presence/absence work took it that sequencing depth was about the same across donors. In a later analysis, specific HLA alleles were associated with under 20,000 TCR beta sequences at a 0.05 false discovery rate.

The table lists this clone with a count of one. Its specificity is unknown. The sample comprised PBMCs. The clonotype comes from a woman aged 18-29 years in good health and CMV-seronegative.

In DNA, the CDR3 is TGTGCCAGCAGTGAAGGGTCGGTTAGCAATCAGCCCCAGCATTTT. Residues: CASSEGSVSNQPQHF. The chain carries TRBV2 and TRBJ1-5; D remains ambiguous. Between the trimmed V and J ends, which lost 1 base and 0 bases, there was a span of 7 bases. From germline, CDR1 is SNHLY and CDR2 FYNNEI. The CDR3 has 15 residues.